Listed below are T cell receptor beta chains from one sample, sequenced in a study of beta chain features in type 1 diabetes. Clones were read by immunoSEQ multiplex PCR, and TCRdb kept only the in-frame ones, dropping some. The sample lists more than 250,000 clones, approximately 16% occurring once. The sequencing input was naive CD4+ T cells from blood. These receptors were collected from a man aged 18 to 30 with type 1 diabetes. CDR3s include the opening cysteine and the closing phenylalanine or tryptophan. Each record gives: clone size, V gene, D gene, J gene, CDR3 protein, CDR3 DNA. A D gene is named only where the DNA matches it firmly. Clone size is stated in some rows and not others, as once, few, many or a class when expanded.

clone size: .
V gene: TRBV30
D gene: .
J gene: TRBJ1-1
CDR3 protein: CAWSLRVDTEAFF
CDR3 DNA: TGTGCCTGGAGTCTCCGGGTGGACACTGAAGCTTTCTTT

clone size: few
V gene: TRBV9
D gene: .
J gene: TRBJ1-1
CDR3 protein: CASSPLWGDAAAFF
CDR3 DNA: TGTGCCAGCAGCCCACTATGGGGGGACGCCGCAGCTTTCTTT

clone size: .
V gene: TRBV6-6
D gene: TRBD1
J gene: TRBJ2-2
CDR3 protein: CASSYTGADTGELFF
CDR3 DNA: TGTGCCAGCAGTTATACAGGGGCAGACACCGGGGAGCTGTTTTTT

clone size: .
V gene: TRBV25-1
D gene: TRBD1
J gene: TRBJ2-1
CDR3 protein: CASSGTGLTYNEQFF
CDR3 DNA: TGTGCCAGCAGTGGGACAGGGCTGACCTACAATGAGCAGTTCTTC

clone size: few
V gene: TRBV2
D gene: .
J gene: TRBJ2-3
CDR3 protein: CASSEQTDTQYF
CDR3 DNA: TGTGCCAGCAGCGAGCAAACAGATACGCAGTATTTT

clone size: .
V gene: TRBV7-9
D gene: .
J gene: TRBJ1-2
CDR3 protein: CASSLEMDSYGYTF
CDR3 DNA: TGTGCCAGCAGCTTAGAGATGGACTCCTATGGCTACACCTTC

clone size: .
V gene: TRBV28
D gene: TRBD1
J gene: TRBJ2-7
CDR3 protein: CASSLRTGGGPEQYF
CDR3 DNA: TGTGCCAGCAGTTTACGGACAGGGGGGGGTCCGGAGCAGTACTTC

clone size: few
V gene: TRBV6-5
D gene: TRBD2
J gene: TRBJ2-1
CDR3 protein: CASSTGTSGIVEQFF
CDR3 DNA: TGTGCCAGCAGTACCGGGACTAGCGGGATTGTTGAGCAGTTCTTC

clone size: few
V gene: TRBV25-1
D gene: .
J gene: TRBJ1-2
CDR3 protein: CASSDPRDGSYGYTF
CDR3 DNA: TGTGCCAGCAGTGATCCCCGGGACGGGAGCTATGGCTACACCTTC

clone size: few
V gene: TRBV6-5
D gene: .
J gene: TRBJ1-1
CDR3 protein: CASSYSQNTEAFF
CDR3 DNA: TGTGCCAGCAGTTACTCCCAGAACACTGAAGCTTTCTTT

clone size: .
V gene: TRBV27
D gene: .
J gene: TRBJ2-7
CDR3 protein: CASSLLQGYEQYF
CDR3 DNA: TGTGCCAGCAGTTTATTACAGGGCTACGAGCAGTACTTC

clone size: few
V gene: TRBV6-5
D gene: .
J gene: TRBJ1-2
CDR3 protein: CASSYSNRNYGYTF
CDR3 DNA: TGTGCCAGCAGTTACTCGAACCGGAACTATGGCTACACCTTC

clone size: .
V gene: TRBV28
D gene: TRBD1
J gene: TRBJ2-1
CDR3 protein: CASSVQGARNEQFF
CDR3 DNA: TGTGCCAGCAGTGTACAGGGGGCTCGCAATGAGCAGTTCTTC